A single sample gave rise to the 8 T cell receptor beta chains below, sequenced in a study of CD4+ T cells in melanoma. Repertoires were generated with immunoSEQ multiplex PCR, while TCRdb's copy carries only in-frame clones and drops some. Among some 10,000 clones listed, roughly 62% were seen once. The sequencing input was cells from a culture (not recorded whether cultured in vitro). Source of these receptors: a human donor with melanoma.

This chain connects TRBV5-1 to TRBJ2-7; 10 bases fit TRBD1. The CDR3 is made up of 13 amino acids. Germline V gene data show CDR1 as SGHRS and CDR2 as YFSETQ. V was pared by 5 bases and J by 5 bases, with 4 bases of the junction left unmatched. For the CDR3, the DNA is TGCGCCAGCAGATGGACAGGGGGTGACGAGCAGTACTTC. Amino acids: CASRWTGGDEQYF.

The chain carries TRBV6-6 and TRBJ1-2, with a weak D call TRBD1 (5 bases). V was shortened by 4 bases and J by 4 bases, with 10 bases between the two germline ends. Germline V gene lookup returns CDR1 MNHNY and CDR2 SVGAGI (reference sequence). This CDR3 is 13 amino acids long. The CDR3 spells CASSSDTVYGYTF. DNA of the CDR3: TGTGCCAGCAGTTCGGACACCGTCTATGGCTACACCTTC.

This chain links TRBV6-1 with TRBJ2-2; D not certain. This CDR3 region has 15 residues. Germline V lookup: CDR1 MNHNS, CDR2 SASEGT. The V gene lost 3 bases and the J gene lost 1 base, with 9 bases spanning the gap. CDR3 sequence: CASSEKLLNTGELFF. CDR3 bases: TGTGCCAGCAGTGAGAAACTTTTGAACACCGGGGAGCTGTTTTTT.

This clone was observed a few times. This chain joins TRBV27 and TRBJ1-3; 9 bases match TRBD1. CDR1 MNHEY and CDR2 SMNVEV come from the germline V gene (reference sequence). The CDR3 has 16 residues. V lost 0 bases, J lost 2 bases, and 2 bases stayed unmatched. The CDR3 loop is CASSLSGTGTGNTIYF. The CDR3 DNA reads TGTGCCAGCAGTTTATCCGGGACAGGGACTGGAAACACCATATATTTT.

This clone was seen more than once but under ten times. The chain combines TRBV5-4 with TRBJ2-5; 10 bases agree with TRBD1. V shed 4 bases, J shed 0 bases, and the junction held 6 bases outside the gene matches. The CDR3 spans 16 residues. In germline, CDR1 is SGHNT, CDR2 YYREEE (reference sequence). CDR3 sequence: CASSSWDRGYQETQYF. The DNA for the CDR3 is TGTGCCAGCAGCAGCTGGGACAGGGGATACCAAGAGACCCAGTACTTC.

The V and J genes are TRBV7-8 and TRBJ1-4; D gene unclear. The CDR3 runs to 14 residues. V was pared by 2 bases and J by 4 bases, with 8 bases between. Germline V CDR1 and CDR2: SGHVS, FQNEAQ. CDR3 residues: CASSLRGINEKLFF. CDR3 DNA: TGTGCCAGCAGCTTACGAGGGATTAATGAAAAACTGTTTTTT.

The chain recombines TRBV9 with TRBJ2-1; TRBD2 matches at 12 bases. CDR1 and CDR2 (germline): SGDLS, YYNGEE. The CDR3 has 15 residues. With V trimmed by 4 bases and J by 6 bases, 5 bases remained unmatched. CDR3 DNA sequence: TGTGCCAGCAGCCTAGCGGGGGGGCCCCGCAATGAGCAGTTCTTC. Translating it yields CASSLAGGPRNEQFF.

The sample holds a few counts of this clone. The chain is built from TRBV7-2 and TRBJ1-6; D call uncertain. V was pared by 5 bases and J by 6 bases, with 8 bases between. The CDR3 is made up of 13 amino acids. The germline V gene encodes CDR1 SGHTA and CDR2 FQGNSA. The CDR3 bases are TGTGCCAGCAGCCCACGGGTTAATTCACCCCTCCACTTT. It translates to CASSPRVNSPLHF. Filled out from reference TRBV7-2 and TRBJ1-6, the complete variable domain reads GAGVSQSPSNKVTEKGKDVELRCDPISGHTALYWYRQSLGQGLEFLIYFQGNSAPDKSGLPSDRFSAERTGGSVSTLTIQRTQQEDSAVYLCASSPRVNSPLHFGNGTRLTVT.